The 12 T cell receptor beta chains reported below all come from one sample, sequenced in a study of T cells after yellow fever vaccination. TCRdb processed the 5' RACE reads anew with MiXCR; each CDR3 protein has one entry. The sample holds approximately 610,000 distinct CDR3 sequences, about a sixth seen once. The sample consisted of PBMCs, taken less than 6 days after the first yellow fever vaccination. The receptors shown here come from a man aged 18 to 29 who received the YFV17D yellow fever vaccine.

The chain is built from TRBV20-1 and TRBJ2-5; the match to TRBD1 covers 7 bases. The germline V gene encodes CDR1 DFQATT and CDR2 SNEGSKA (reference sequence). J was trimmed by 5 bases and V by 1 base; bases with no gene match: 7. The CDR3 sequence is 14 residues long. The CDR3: CSARVLTGRETQYF. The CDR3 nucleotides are TGCAGTGCTAGAGTTCTGACAGGGCGGGAGACCCAGTACTTC.

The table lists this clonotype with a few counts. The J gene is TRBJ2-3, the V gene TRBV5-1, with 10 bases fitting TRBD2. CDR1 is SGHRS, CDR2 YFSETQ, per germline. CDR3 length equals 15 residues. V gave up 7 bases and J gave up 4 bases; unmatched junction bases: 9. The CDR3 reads CASAQGLAGADTQYF. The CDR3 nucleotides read TGCGCCAGCGCGCAGGGTCTAGCGGGGGCAGATACGCAGTATTTT.

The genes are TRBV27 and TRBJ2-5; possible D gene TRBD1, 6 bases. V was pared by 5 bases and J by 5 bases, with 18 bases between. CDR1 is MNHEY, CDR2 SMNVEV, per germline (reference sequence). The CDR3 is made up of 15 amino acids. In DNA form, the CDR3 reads TGTGCCAGCAGTCCCAGCTCCAGGGGTAGGGAGACCCAGTACTTC. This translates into CASSPSSRGRETQYF.

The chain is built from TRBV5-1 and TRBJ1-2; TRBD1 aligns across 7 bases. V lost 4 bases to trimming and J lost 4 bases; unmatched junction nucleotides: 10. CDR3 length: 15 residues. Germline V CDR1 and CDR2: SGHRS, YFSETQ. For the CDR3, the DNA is TGCGCCAGCAGCCCACAGGGGCGGCCCTCCTATGGCTACACCTTC. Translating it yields CASSPQGRPSYGYTF.

The CDR3 bases are TGTGCCAGCAGCCGAGGGATTTCCTACACCTTC. As protein: CASSRGISYTF. This chain uses TRBV5-6 with TRBJ1-2; D gene ambiguous. The CDR3 covers 11 residues. Trimming pared 4 bases from V and 10 bases from J, leaving 11 bases between. Germline-derived CDR1 and CDR2 are SGHDT and YYEEEE.

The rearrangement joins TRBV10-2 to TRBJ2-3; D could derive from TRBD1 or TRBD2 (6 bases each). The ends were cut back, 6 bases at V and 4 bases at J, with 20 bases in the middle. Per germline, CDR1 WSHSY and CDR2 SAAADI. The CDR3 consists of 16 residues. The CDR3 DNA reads TGCGCCAGCAGCGCCCGGGGCCGGGGGCGGCCAGATACGCAGTATTTT. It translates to CASSARGRGRPDTQYF.

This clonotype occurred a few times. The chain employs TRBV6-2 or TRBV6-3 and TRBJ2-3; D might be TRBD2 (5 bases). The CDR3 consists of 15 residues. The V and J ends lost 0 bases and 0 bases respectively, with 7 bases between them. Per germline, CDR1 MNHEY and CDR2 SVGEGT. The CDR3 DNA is TGTGCCAGCAGTTACTCGAGGACTAGCACAGATACGCAGTATTTT. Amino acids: CASSYSRTSTDTQYF.

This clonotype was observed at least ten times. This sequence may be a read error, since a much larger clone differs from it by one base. The CDR3 reads CASSGTSGGTDTQYF. The CDR3 nucleotides read TGTGCCAGCAGTGGGACTAGCGGGGGCACAGATACGCAGTATTTT. This chain links TRBV6-4 with TRBJ2-3; the match to TRBD2 covers 12 bases. V dropped 4 bases and J dropped 1; count of bases not matched to a gene: 0. CDR3 size: 15 residues. CDR1 is MRHNA, CDR2 SNTAGT, per germline.

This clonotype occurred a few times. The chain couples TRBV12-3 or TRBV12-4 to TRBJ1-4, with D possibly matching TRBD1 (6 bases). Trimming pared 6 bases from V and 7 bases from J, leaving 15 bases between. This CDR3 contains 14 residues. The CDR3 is CASSPGTTGEKLFF. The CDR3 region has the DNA TGTGCCAGCAGCCCCGGGACAACTGGTGAAAAACTGTTTTTT.

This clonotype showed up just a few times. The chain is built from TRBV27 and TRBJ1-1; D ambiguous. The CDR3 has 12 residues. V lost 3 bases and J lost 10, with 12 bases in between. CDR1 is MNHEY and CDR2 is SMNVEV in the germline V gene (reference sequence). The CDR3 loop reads CASSFPGSVAFF. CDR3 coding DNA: TGTGCCAGCAGTTTCCCGGGAAGTGTAGCTTTCTTT.

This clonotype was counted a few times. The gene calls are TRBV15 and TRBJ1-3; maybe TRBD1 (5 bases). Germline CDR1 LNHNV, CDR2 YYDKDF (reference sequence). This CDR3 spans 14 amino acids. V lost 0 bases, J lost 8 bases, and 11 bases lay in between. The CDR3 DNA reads TGTGCCACCAGCAGAGATGGGAGGGGAGACACCATATATTTT. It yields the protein CATSRDGRGDTIYF.

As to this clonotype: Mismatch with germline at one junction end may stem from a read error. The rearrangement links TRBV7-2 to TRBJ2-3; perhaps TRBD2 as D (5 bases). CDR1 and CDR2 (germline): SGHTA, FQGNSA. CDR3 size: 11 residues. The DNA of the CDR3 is TGTGCCAGCAGTTCAAGTTCGACGGGGAATTTT. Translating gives CASSSSSTGNF.